This TCR beta chain was found in a study of memory CD8 T cells in hepatitis C reinfection. Across the study: After reinfection, two primary-infection resolvers became chronically infected.

As for time point: pre-reinfection, 55 to 20 weeks before reinfection detection. TCR sequencing was done directly ex vivo on sorted cells, without expansion in vitro. Donors came from people who inject drugs enrolled in HEPCO, Canada. A couple of donors provided sorted CD3+ CD8+ CD45RO- naive CD8 T cells at all three reinfection time points. Measured with immunoSEQ multiplex PCR; TCRdb has only the in-frame clones, and not every one. The data hold 40,000 to 60,000 clones, with about nine tenths observed a single time. The clonotype originates from a man aged 18 to 30 with hepatitis C virus infection. Sequencing was carried out using naive CD8+ T cells sorted from blood.

CDR3 protein: CAWSNYRPGTGELFF. CDR3 nucleotides: TGTGCCTGGAGTAACTATCGGCCGGGCACCGGGGAGCTGTTTTTT. The chain uses TRBV30 and TRBJ2-2, with D hard to call. The germline CDR1 and CDR2 sequences are GTSNPN and SVGIG (reference sequence). The CDR3 runs 15 residues. V lost 2 bases, J lost 4 bases, and 14 bases lay in between.